What follows describes a single T cell receptor beta chain. Trimming pared 0 bases from V and 3 bases from J, leaving 6 bases between. In germline, CDR1 is SGHVS, CDR2 FQNEAQ. The CDR3 contains 13 residues. The authors amplified TCR beta CDR3 regions from RNA transcripts. Investigators did first-round RT-PCR with HTBI primers, then second-round multiplex PCR. TCRdb itself ran the multiplex PCR reads through MiXCR, one entry per CDR3 protein. The sample has about 25,000 distinct CDR3 sequences; about half are singletons. The data derive from a study of Graves' ophthalmopathy and Graves' hyperthyroidism. PBMCs originated in about 10 ml of fresh peripheral blood.

Specimen: peripheral blood. This receptor was identified in an adult woman with stable Graves' hyperthyroidism. V is TRBV7-8 and J is TRBJ2-7, with D unclear. CDR3 sequence reads: CASSLAGSYEQYF. CDR3 sequence (DNA): TGTGCCAGCAGCTTAGCGGGAAGCTACGAGCAGTACTTC.